Sequencing of this T cell receptor (beta chain) was carried out in a study of blood T cell repertoires in COVID-19. Study information: Spain, Italy and the United States supplied samples that represented acute and convalescent COVID-19. T cells, B-cell-depleted T cells, or PBMCs supplied cDNA or gDNA.

Per the original data handling: Estimated nucleated cell counts came from reference gene primer amplification. Only in-frame clones appear in the TCRdb table, and some are missing; sequencing was by immunoSEQ multiplex PCR. V and J calls and clone size come straight from that table; D and trimming were deduced from the DNA. Of some 110,000 clones in the sample, 70% to 90% are singletons; the top ten hold 4.5% to 6%. As concerns this clone: Germline and junction disagree at one end, which may indicate a read error.

CDR1 is SGHTS and CDR2 is YDEGEE in the germline V gene. The CDR3 extends over 18 amino acids. Input material: peripheral blood. This chain joins TRBV5-8 and TRBJ2-1; TRBD2 matches 11 bases. This sequence originates from a human donor in a cohort sampled during active COVID-19. DNA for the CDR3: TGTGCCAGCAGCTTGGTCCTAGCGGGGGGCCGCTCCCACAATGAGCAGTTCTTC. Its translation is CASSLVLAGGRSHNEQFF. The entire variable domain, with the rest obtained from reference TRBV5-8 and TRBJ2-1, is as follows: EAGVTQSPTHLIKTRGQQATLRCSPISGHTSVYWYQQALGLGLQFLLWYDEGEERNRGNFPPRFSGRQFPNYSSELNVNALELEDSALYLCASSLVLAGGRSHNEQFFGPGTRLTVL.